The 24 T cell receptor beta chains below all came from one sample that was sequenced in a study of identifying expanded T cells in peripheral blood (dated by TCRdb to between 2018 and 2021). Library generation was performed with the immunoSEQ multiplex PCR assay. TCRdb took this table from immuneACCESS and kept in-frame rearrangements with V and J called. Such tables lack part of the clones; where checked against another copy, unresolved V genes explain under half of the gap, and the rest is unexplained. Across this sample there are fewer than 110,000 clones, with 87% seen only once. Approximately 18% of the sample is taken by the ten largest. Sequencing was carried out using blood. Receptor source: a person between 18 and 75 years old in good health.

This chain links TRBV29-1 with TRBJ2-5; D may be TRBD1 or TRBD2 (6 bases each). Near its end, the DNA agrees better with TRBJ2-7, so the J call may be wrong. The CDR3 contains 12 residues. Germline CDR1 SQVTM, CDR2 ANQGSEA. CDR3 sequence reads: CSVGGAGHEQYF. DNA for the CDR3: TGCAGCGTTGGGGGGGCCGGGCACGAGCAGTACTTC.

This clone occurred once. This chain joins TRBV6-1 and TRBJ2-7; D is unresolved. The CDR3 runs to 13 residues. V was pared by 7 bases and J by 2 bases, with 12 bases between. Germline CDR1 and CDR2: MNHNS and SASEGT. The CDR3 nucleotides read TGTGCCAGCACCCTGACGCACCCCTACGAGCAGTACTTC. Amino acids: CASTLTHPYEQYF.

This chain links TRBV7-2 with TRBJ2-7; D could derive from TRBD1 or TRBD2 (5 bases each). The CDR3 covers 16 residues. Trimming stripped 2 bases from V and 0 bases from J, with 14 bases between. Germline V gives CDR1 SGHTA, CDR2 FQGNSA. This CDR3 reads CASSLLYGGSSYEQYF. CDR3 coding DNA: TGTGCCAGCAGCTTATTATATGGGGGAAGCTCCTACGAGCAGTACTTC.

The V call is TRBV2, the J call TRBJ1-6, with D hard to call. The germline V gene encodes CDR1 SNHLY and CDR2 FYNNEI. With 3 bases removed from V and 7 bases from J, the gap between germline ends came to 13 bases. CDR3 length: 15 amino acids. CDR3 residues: CASSETRGRNSPLHF. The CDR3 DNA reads TGTGCCAGCAGTGAGACTCGGGGTAGGAATTCACCCCTCCACTTT.

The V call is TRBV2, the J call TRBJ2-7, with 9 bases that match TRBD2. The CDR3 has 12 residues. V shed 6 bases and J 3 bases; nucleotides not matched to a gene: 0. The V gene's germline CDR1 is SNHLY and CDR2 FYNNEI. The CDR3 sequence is CASRTSGYEQYF. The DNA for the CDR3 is TGTGCCAGCAGGACTAGCGGCTACGAGCAGTACTTC. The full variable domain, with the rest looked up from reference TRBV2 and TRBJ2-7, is EPEVTQTPSHQVTQMGQEVILRCVPISNHLYFYWYRQILGQKVEFLVSFYNNEISEKSEIFDDQFSVERPDGSNFTLKIRSTKLEDSAMYFCASRTSGYEQYFGPGTRLTVT.

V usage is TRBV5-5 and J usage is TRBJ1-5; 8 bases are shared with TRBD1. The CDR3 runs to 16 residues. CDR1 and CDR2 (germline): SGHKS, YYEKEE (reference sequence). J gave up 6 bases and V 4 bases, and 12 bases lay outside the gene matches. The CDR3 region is CASSPRDRMAGQPQHF. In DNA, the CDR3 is TGTGCCAGCAGCCCCCGGGACAGGATGGCGGGTCAGCCCCAGCATTTT. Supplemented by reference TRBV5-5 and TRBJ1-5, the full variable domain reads DAGVTQSPTHLIKTRGQQVTLRCSPISGHKSVSWYQQVLGQGPQFIFQYYEKEERGRGNFPDRFSARQFPNYSSELNVNALLLGDSALYLCASSPRDRMAGQPQHFGDGTRLSIL.

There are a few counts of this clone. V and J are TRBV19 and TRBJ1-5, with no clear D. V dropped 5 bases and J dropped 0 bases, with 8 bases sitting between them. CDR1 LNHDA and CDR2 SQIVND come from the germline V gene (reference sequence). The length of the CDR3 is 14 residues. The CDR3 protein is CASSVPYSNQPQHF. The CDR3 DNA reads TGTGCCAGTAGTGTACCTTATAGCAATCAGCCCCAGCATTTT.

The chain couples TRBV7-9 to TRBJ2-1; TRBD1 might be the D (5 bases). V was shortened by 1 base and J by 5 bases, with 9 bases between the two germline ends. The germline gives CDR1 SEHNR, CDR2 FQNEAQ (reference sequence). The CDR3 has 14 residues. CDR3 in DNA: TGTGCCAGCAGCTTAGAGGGGTACAACAATGAGCAGTTCTTC. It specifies CASSLEGYNNEQFF.

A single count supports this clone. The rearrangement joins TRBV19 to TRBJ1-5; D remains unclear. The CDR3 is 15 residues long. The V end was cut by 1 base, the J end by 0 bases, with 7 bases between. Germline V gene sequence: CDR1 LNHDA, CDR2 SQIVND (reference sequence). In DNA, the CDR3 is TGTGCCAGTAGTATAGGGAGACATAGCAATCAGCCCCAGCATTTT. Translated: CASSIGRHSNQPQHF.

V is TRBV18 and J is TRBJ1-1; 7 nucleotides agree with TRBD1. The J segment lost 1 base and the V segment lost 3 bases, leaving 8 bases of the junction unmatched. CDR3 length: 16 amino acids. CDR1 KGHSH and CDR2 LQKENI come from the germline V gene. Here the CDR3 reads CASSPQTGTANTEAFF. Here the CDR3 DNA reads TGTGCCAGCTCACCTCAAACCGGGACAGCGAACACTGAAGCTTTCTTT.

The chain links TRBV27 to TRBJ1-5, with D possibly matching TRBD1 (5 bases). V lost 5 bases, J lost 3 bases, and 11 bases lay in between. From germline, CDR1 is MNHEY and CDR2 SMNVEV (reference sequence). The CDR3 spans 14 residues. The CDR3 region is CASSPGIYNQPQHF. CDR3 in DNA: TGTGCCAGCAGTCCAGGGATTTACAATCAGCCCCAGCATTTT.

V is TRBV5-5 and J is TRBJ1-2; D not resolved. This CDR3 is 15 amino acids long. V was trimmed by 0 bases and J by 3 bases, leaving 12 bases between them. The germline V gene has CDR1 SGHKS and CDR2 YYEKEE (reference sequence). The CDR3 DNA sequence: TGTGCCAGCAGCTTGGTGGGAGGCGGGGACTATGGCTACACCTTC. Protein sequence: CASSLVGGGDYGYTF.

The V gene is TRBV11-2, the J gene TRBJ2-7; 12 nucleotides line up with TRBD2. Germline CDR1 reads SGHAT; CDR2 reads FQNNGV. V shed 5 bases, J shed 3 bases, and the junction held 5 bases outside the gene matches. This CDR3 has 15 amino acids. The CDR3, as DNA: TGTGCCAGCAGCCGACTAGCGGGGGAACGCTACGAGCAGTACTTC. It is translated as CASSRLAGERYEQYF.

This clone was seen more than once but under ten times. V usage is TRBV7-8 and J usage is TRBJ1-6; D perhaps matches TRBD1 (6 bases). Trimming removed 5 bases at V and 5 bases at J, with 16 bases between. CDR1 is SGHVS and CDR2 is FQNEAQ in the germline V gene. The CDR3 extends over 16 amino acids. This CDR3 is CASSQPQGPHNSPLHF. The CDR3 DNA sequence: TGTGCCAGCAGCCAGCCACAGGGTCCCCATAATTCACCCCTCCACTTT.

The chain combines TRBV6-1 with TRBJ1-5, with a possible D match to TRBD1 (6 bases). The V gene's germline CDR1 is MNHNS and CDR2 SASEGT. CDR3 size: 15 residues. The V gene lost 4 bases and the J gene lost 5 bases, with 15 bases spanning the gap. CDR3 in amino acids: CASSGGRGSDQPQHF. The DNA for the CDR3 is TGTGCCAGCAGTGGGGGCAGGGGATCGGATCAGCCCCAGCATTTT.

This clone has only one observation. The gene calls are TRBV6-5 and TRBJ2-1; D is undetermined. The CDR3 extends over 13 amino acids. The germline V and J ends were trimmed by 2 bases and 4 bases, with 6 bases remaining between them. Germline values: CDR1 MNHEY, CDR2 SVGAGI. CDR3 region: CASSYGQYNEQFF. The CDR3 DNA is TGTGCCAGCAGTTACGGTCAGTACAATGAGCAGTTCTTC.

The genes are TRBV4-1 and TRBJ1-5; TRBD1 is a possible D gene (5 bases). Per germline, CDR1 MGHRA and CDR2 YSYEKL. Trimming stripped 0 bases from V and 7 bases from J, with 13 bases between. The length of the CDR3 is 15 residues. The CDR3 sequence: CASSQEIRGEQPQHF. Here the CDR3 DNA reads TGCGCCAGCAGCCAAGAAATAAGGGGTGAACAGCCCCAGCATTTT.

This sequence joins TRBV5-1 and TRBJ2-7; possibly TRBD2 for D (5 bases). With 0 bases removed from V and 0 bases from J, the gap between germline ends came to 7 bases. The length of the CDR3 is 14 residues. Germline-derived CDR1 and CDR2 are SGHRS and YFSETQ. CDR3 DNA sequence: TGCGCCAGCAGCTTGGAAGGGAGCTCCTACGAGCAGTACTTC. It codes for CASSLEGSSYEQYF.

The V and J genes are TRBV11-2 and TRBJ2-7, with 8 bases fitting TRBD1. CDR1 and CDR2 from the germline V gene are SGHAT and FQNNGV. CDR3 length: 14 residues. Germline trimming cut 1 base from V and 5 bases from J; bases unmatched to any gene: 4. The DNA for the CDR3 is TGTGCCAGCAGCTTAGCGCAGGGGGCCCACGAGCAGTACTTC. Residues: CASSLAQGAHEQYF.

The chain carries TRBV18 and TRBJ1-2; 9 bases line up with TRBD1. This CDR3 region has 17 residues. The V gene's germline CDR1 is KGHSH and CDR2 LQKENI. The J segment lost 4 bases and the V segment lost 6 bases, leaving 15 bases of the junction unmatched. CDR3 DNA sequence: TGTGCCAGCTCGCTACGAACAGGGGGCGGTAGCTTCTATGGCTACACCTTC. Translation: CASSLRTGGGSFYGYTF.

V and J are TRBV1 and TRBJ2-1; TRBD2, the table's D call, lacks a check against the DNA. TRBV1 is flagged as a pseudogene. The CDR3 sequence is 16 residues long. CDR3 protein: CTSSSPSRGGINEQFF. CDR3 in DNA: TGCACCAGCAGCTCCCCTAGTCGGGGGGGTATCAATGAGCAGTTCTTC.

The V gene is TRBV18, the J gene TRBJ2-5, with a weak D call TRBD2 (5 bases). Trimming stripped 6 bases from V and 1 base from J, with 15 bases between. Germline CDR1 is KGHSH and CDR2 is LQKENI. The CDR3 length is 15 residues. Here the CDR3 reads CASSRNDYLQETQYF. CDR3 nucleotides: TGTGCCAGCTCCCGCAATGACTACCTCCAAGAGACCCAGTACTTC.

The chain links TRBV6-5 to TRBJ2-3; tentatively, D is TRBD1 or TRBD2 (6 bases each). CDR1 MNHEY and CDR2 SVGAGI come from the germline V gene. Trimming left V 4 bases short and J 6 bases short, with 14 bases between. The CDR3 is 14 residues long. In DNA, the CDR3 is TGTGCCAGCAGTTGGGGGGCTGCGACGGATACGCAGTATTTT. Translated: CASSWGAATDTQYF.

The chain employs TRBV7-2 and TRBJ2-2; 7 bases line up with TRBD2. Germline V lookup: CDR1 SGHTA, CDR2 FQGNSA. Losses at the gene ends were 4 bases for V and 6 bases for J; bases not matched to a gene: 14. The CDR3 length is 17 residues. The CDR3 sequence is CASSSGPGGGGAGELFF. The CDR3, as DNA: TGTGCCAGCAGCTCAGGCCCGGGGGGTGGAGGGGCCGGGGAGCTGTTTTTT.